A selection of T cell receptor beta chains follows, all from one sample in a study of cytomegalovirus exposure and HLA in healthy donors. Assay used: immunoSEQ multiplex PCR; TCRdb lists only in-frame clones, some missing. The sample records over 85,000 clones, 75% to 80% being singletons. Material: PBMCs. These receptors all stem from a female donor in good health and CMV-seronegative. CDR3s include the opening cysteine and the closing phenylalanine or tryptophan. A D gene is named only where the DNA matches it firmly. Where a row states a size, it is once, few, many or the class of an expanded clone; other rows omit it.

v_gene: TRBV7-2
abundance: once
j_gene: TRBJ1-3
d_gene: TRBD1
CDR3aa: CASSYQGAAGNTIYF
CDR3nt: TGTGCCAGCAGCTATCAGGGGGCGGCTGGAAACACCATATATTTT

v_gene: TRBV4-1
abundance: NA
j_gene: TRBJ2-5
d_gene: TRBD2
CDR3aa: CASSQEGAGLQETQYF
CDR3nt: TGCGCCAGCAGCCAAGAAGGAGCGGGACTCCAAGAGACCCAGTACTTC

v_gene: TRBV11-2
abundance: few
j_gene: TRBJ2-7
d_gene: TRBD2
CDR3aa: CASSLGLADYEQYF
CDR3nt: TGTGCCAGCAGCTTGGGACTAGCGGATTACGAGCAGTACTTC

v_gene: TRBV21-1
abundance: NA
j_gene: TRBJ1-3
d_gene: NA
CDR3aa: CASRKVAGPGGTGNTIYF
CDR3nt: TGTGCCAGCAGAAAAGTGGCGGGTCCGGGAGGAACTGGAAACACCATATATTTT

v_gene: TRBV18
abundance: NA
j_gene: TRBJ2-7
d_gene: TRBD2
CDR3aa: CASSPGLGHYEQYF
CDR3nt: TGTGCCAGCTCACCAGGACTAGGCCACTACGAGCAGTACTTC

v_gene: TRBV5-1
abundance: once
j_gene: TRBJ2-7
d_gene: NA
CDR3aa: CASSLGLSAYEQYF
CDR3nt: TGCGCCAGCAGCCTCGGACTGAGTGCCTACGAGCAGTACTTC

v_gene: TRBV5-5
abundance: NA
j_gene: TRBJ2-1
d_gene: TRBD1
CDR3aa: CASRQGARGSYNEQFF
CDR3nt: TGTGCCAGCAGGCAGGGGGCGCGGGGCTCCTACAATGAGCAGTTCTTC

v_gene: TRBV28
abundance: few
j_gene: TRBJ2-2
d_gene: TRBD1
CDR3aa: CASRPTGGARTGELFF
CDR3nt: TGTGCCAGCAGGCCCACAGGGGGCGCCAGGACCGGGGAGCTGTTTTTT

v_gene: TRBV5-1
abundance: few
j_gene: TRBJ2-7
d_gene: TRBD2
CDR3aa: CASSLEREVHEQYF
CDR3nt: TGCGCCAGCAGCTTGGAACGGGAGGTACACGAGCAGTACTTC

v_gene: TRBV19
abundance: NA
j_gene: TRBJ1-4
d_gene: NA
CDR3aa: CASAGLLNEKLFF
CDR3nt: TGTGCCAGTGCAGGACTGTTGAATGAAAAACTGTTTTTT

v_gene: TRBV27
abundance: NA
j_gene: TRBJ1-1
d_gene: NA
CDR3aa: CASSSLSTGNTEAFF
CDR3nt: TGTGCCAGCAGCAGTTTATCGACAGGGAACACTGAAGCTTTCTTT

v_gene: TRBV7-6
abundance: few
j_gene: TRBJ1-1
d_gene: NA
CDR3aa: CASSLDGGTAFF
CDR3nt: TGTGCCAGCAGCTTAGATGGCGGGACAGCTTTCTTT

v_gene: TRBV5-1
abundance: NA
j_gene: TRBJ2-7
d_gene: TRBD1
CDR3aa: CASSFTGTGNEQYF
CDR3nt: TGCGCCAGCAGCTTCACCGGGACAGGGAACGAGCAGTACTTC

v_gene: TRBV12-5
abundance: NA
j_gene: TRBJ1-1
d_gene: NA
CDR3aa: CASAWGGNTEAFF
CDR3nt: TGTGCTAGTGCTTGGGGGGGGAACACTGAAGCTTTCTTT

v_gene: TRBV27
abundance: NA
j_gene: TRBJ2-5
d_gene: TRBD2
CDR3aa: CASSSPLAGDGETQYF
CDR3nt: TGTGCCAGCAGTTCTCCACTAGCGGGGGATGGAGAGACCCAGTACTTC

v_gene: TRBV7-2
abundance: NA
j_gene: TRBJ1-2
d_gene: TRBD1
CDR3aa: CASSLARGAGGAEGYTF
CDR3nt: TGTGCCAGCAGCTTAGCGCGGGGCGCAGGGGGCGCGGAAGGCTACACCTTC

v_gene: TRBV5-1
abundance: NA
j_gene: TRBJ2-3
d_gene: TRBD1
CDR3aa: CASSSGQGSFGTQYF
CDR3nt: TGCGCCAGCAGCTCAGGACAGGGTTCCTTCGGTACGCAGTATTTT

v_gene: TRBV6-1
abundance: NA
j_gene: TRBJ1-5
d_gene: NA
CDR3aa: CASGERRQNQPQHF
CDR3nt: TGTGCCAGCGGGGAGCGCAGACAAAATCAGCCCCAGCATTTT

v_gene: TRBV30
abundance: NA
j_gene: TRBJ2-7
d_gene: TRBD2
CDR3aa: CAGGLAGLEQYF
CDR3nt: TGTGCCGGGGGACTAGCGGGGCTCGAGCAGTACTTC

v_gene: TRBV6-5
abundance: NA
j_gene: TRBJ1-2
d_gene: NA
CDR3aa: CASSYSWGDYGYTF
CDR3nt: TGTGCCAGCAGTTACTCTTGGGGGGACTATGGCTACACCTTC

v_gene: TRBV6-5
abundance: NA
j_gene: TRBJ1-1
d_gene: TRBD1
CDR3aa: CASSYVQGASTEAFF
CDR3nt: TGTGCCAGCAGTTACGTCCAGGGGGCGAGCACTGAAGCTTTCTTT

v_gene: TRBV5-1
abundance: NA
j_gene: TRBJ2-1
d_gene: TRBD2
CDR3aa: CASSPGGLAATYNEQFF
CDR3nt: TGCGCCAGCAGCCCGGGGGGGCTAGCGGCTACCTACAATGAGCAGTTCTTC

v_gene: TRBV9
abundance: NA
j_gene: TRBJ2-7
d_gene: NA
CDR3aa: CASSPRQVGGPYEQYF
CDR3nt: TGTGCCAGCAGCCCCAGACAGGTCGGCGGGCCCTACGAGCAGTACTTC

v_gene: TRBV28
abundance: once
j_gene: TRBJ1-2
d_gene: TRBD1
CDR3aa: CASSWTGGNYGYTF
CDR3nt: TGTGCCAGCAGTTGGACAGGGGGAAACTATGGCTACACCTTC

v_gene: TRBV2
abundance: few
j_gene: TRBJ2-1
d_gene: TRBD2
CDR3aa: CASGGRGEQFF
CDR3nt: TGTGCCAGCGGGGGGAGGGGTGAGCAGTTCTTC

v_gene: TRBV30
abundance: NA
j_gene: TRBJ1-1
d_gene: NA
CDR3aa: CAWRWQGYTEAFF
CDR3nt: TGTGCCTGGAGGTGGCAGGGATACACTGAAGCTTTCTTT

v_gene: TRBV2
abundance: NA
j_gene: TRBJ2-1
d_gene: NA
CDR3aa: CASSGGRTSSYNEQFF
CDR3nt: TGTGCCAGCAGTGGAGGGCGGACGAGCTCCTACAATGAGCAGTTCTTC

v_gene: TRBV7-9
abundance: few
j_gene: TRBJ2-5
d_gene: TRBD1
CDR3aa: CASSLNRGQETQYF
CDR3nt: TGTGCCAGCAGCCTTAACAGGGGACAAGAGACCCAGTACTTC

v_gene: TRBV7-9
abundance: NA
j_gene: TRBJ1-1
d_gene: TRBD1
CDR3aa: CASSWDSGTEAFF
CDR3nt: TGTGCCAGCAGTTGGGACAGTGGAACTGAAGCTTTCTTT

v_gene: TRBV11-2
abundance: NA
j_gene: TRBJ1-1
d_gene: NA
CDR3aa: CASSLDLDTEAFF
CDR3nt: TGTGCCAGCAGCCTGGACTTGGACACTGAAGCTTTCTTT

v_gene: TRBV27
abundance: NA
j_gene: TRBJ1-1
d_gene: NA
CDR3aa: CASSPRTGTEAFF
CDR3nt: TGTGCCAGCAGCCCGAGGACGGGGACTGAAGCTTTCTTT

v_gene: TRBV7-2
abundance: NA
j_gene: TRBJ2-7
d_gene: NA
CDR3aa: CASSGRGTGSYEQYF
CDR3nt: TGTGCCAGCAGCGGGCGGGGGACAGGCTCCTACGAGCAGTACTTC

v_gene: TRBV19
abundance: NA
j_gene: TRBJ1-2
d_gene: NA
CDR3aa: CASSMQGGYGYTF
CDR3nt: TGTGCCAGTAGTATGCAAGGGGGCTATGGCTACACCTTC

v_gene: TRBV5-1
abundance: NA
j_gene: TRBJ2-2
d_gene: TRBD1
CDR3aa: CASSLVGGRTGELFF
CDR3nt: TGCGCCAGCAGCTTGGTAGGGGGCAGGACCGGGGAGCTGTTTTTT

v_gene: TRBV19
abundance: few
j_gene: TRBJ2-6
d_gene: TRBD1
CDR3aa: CASSAGTAFSGANVLTF
CDR3nt: TGTGCCAGTAGCGCCGGGACAGCTTTCTCTGGGGCCAACGTCCTGACTTTC

v_gene: TRBV10-1
abundance: few
j_gene: TRBJ2-7
d_gene: NA
CDR3aa: CASSKAESSYEQYF
CDR3nt: TGCGCCAGCAGTAAGGCGGAGAGCTCCTACGAGCAGTACTTC

v_gene: TRBV7-2
abundance: NA
j_gene: TRBJ2-7
d_gene: NA
CDR3aa: CASSPWGTDSSYEQYF
CDR3nt: TGTGCCAGCAGCCCCTGGGGCACGGACAGCTCCTACGAGCAGTACTTC

v_gene: TRBV13
abundance: NA
j_gene: TRBJ2-7
d_gene: NA
CDR3aa: CASSFTLVYEQYF
CDR3nt: TGTGCCAGCAGCTTCACTCTCGTCTACGAGCAGTACTTC

v_gene: TRBV5-1
abundance: NA
j_gene: TRBJ2-7
d_gene: TRBD1
CDR3aa: CASSLDRTGTGGIEQYF
CDR3nt: TGCGCCAGCAGCTTGGATCGTACCGGGACAGGGGGAATAGAGCAGTACTTC